The T cell receptor (beta chain) under discussion was sequenced for a study of cytomegalovirus exposure and HLA in healthy donors. Trimming cost V 6 bases and J 2 bases; bases outside gene matches: 3. Germline CDR1 MNHEY, CDR2 SVGAGI. The CDR3 spans 14 residues. PCR amplification relied on 60 Vbeta primers (plus 13 Jbeta primers). Measured with immunoSEQ multiplex PCR; TCRdb has only the in-frame clones, and not every one. The sample shows tens of thousands of clones, approximately 63% of them seen only once. Findings of the study overall: A later analysis found TCR association rates differed by HLA locus, highest for DRB1 and lowest for HLA-C.

About this clone: Its target is unknown.

The clonotype was recovered from a woman aged 45-60 years in good health and CMV-seropositive. The specimen sequenced was PBMCs. The J gene is TRBJ2-5, the V gene TRBV6-5, with 10 bases that match TRBD2. CDR3 DNA sequence: TGTGCCAGCAGCCCGGGACTAGCGCAAGAGACCCAGTACTTC. Translating gives CASSPGLAQETQYF.